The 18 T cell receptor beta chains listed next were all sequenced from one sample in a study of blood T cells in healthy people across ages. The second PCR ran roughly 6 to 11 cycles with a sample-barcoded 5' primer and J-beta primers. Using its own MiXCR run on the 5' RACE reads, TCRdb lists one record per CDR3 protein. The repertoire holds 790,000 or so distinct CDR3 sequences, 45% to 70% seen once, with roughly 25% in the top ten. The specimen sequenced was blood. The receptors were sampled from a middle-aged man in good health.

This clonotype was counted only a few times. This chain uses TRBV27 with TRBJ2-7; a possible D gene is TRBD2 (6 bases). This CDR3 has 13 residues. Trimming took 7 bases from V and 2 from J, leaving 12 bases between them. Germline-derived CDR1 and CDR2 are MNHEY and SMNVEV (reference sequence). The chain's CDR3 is CASIGTDTYEQYF. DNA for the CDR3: TGTGCCAGCATCGGGACTGATACCTACGAGCAGTACTTC.

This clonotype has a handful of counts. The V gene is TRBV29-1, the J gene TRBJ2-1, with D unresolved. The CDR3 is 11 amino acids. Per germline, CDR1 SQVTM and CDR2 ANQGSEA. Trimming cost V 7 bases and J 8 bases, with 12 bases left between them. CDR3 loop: CSGDKSDEQFF. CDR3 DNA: TGCAGCGGAGACAAGTCCGATGAGCAGTTCTTC.

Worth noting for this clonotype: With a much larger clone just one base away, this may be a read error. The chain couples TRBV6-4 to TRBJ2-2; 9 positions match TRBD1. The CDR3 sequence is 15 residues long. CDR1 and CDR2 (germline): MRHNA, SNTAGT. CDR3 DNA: TGTGCCAGCAGTCTACAGGGGGCGAACACCGAGGAGCTGTTTTTT. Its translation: CASSLQGANTEELFF.

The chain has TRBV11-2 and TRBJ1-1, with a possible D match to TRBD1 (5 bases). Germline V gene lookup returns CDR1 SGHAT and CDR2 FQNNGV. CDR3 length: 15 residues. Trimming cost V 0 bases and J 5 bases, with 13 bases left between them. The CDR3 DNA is TGTGCCAGCAGCTTAGATTTGGGGGTGCGAACTGAAGCTTTCTTT. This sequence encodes CASSLDLGVRTEAFF.

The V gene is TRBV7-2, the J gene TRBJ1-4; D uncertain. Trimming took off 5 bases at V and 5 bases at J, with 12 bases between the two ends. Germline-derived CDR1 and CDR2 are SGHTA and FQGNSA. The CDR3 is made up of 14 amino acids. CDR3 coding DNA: TGTGCCAGCAGCCCGGACGGAAGGAATGAAAAACTGTTTTTT. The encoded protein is CASSPDGRNEKLFF.

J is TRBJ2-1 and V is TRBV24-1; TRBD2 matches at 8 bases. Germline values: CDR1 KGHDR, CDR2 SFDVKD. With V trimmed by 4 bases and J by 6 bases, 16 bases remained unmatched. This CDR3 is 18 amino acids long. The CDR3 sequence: CATSDLSGGELVPNEQFF. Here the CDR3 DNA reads TGTGCCACCAGTGACCTTTCGGGGGGGGAGTTAGTCCCCAATGAGCAGTTCTTC.

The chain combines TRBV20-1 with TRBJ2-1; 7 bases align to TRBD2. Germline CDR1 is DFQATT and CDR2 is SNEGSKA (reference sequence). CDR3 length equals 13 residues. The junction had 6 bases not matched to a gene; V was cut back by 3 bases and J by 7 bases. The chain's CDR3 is CSARSGGLNEQFF. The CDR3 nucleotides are TGCAGTGCTAGGTCGGGGGGTTTAAATGAGCAGTTCTTC.

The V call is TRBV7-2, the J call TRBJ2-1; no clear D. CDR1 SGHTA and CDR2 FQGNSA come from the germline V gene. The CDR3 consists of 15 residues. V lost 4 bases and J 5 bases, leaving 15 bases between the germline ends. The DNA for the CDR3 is TGTGCCAGCAGCTCAGGACCGCAACCGAACAATGAGCAGTTCTTC. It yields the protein CASSSGPQPNNEQFF.

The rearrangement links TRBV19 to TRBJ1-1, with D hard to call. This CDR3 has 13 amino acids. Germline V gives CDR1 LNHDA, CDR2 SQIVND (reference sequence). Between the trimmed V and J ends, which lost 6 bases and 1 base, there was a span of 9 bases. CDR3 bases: TGTGCCAGTAGCCCAACGCAGAACACTGAAGCTTTCTTT. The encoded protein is CASSPTQNTEAFF.

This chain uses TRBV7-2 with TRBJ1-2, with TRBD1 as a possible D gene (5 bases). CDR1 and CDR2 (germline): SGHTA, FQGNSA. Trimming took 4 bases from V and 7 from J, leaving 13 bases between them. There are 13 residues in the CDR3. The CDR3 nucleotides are TGTGCCAGCAGCTCAGACAGATACAGTGGCTACACCTTC. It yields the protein CASSSDRYSGYTF.

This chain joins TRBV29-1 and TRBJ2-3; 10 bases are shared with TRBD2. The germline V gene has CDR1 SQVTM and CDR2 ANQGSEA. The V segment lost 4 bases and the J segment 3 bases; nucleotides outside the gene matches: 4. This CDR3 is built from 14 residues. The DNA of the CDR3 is TGCAGCGTTGCCGGACTAGCGGAAACAGATACGCAGTATTTT. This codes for CSVAGLAETDTQYF.

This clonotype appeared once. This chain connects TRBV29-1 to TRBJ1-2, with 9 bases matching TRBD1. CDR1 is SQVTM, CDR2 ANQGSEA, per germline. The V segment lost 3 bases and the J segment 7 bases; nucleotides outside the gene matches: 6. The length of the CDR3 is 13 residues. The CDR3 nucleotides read TGCAGCGTTGACGGGACAGGGTATCTTGGCTACACCTTC. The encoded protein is CSVDGTGYLGYTF. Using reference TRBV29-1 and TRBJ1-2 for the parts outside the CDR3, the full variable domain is SAVISQKPSRDICQRGTSLTIQCQVDSQVTMMFWYRQQPGQSLTLIATANQGSEATYESGFVIDKFPISRPNLTFSTLTVSNMSPEDSSIYLCSVDGTGYLGYTFGSGTRLTVV.

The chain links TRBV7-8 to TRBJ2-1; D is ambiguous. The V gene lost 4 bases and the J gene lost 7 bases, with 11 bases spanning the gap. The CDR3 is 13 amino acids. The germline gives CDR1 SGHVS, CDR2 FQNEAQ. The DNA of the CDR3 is TGTGCCAGCAGCTCCTCCAGGACGAATGAGCAGTTCTTC. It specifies CASSSSRTNEQFF.

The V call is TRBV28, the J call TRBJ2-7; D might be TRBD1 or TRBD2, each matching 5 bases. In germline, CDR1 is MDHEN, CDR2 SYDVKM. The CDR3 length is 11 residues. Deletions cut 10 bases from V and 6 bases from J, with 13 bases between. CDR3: CATRGVGEQYF. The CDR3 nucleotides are TGTGCCACCCGAGGGGTAGGCGAGCAGTACTTC.

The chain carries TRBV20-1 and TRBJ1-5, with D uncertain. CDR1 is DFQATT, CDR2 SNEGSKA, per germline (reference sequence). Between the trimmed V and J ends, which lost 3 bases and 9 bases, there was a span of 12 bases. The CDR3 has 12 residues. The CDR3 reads CSASSQIGPQHF. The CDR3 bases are TGCAGTGCTAGTTCCCAGATCGGGCCCCAGCATTTT.

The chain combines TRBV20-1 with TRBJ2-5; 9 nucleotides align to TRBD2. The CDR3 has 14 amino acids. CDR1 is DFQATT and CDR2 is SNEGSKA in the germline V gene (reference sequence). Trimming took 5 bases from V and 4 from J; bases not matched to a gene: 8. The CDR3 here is CSAAVAGVRETQYF. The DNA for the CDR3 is TGCAGTGCTGCGGTAGCGGGAGTTCGAGAGACCCAGTACTTC.

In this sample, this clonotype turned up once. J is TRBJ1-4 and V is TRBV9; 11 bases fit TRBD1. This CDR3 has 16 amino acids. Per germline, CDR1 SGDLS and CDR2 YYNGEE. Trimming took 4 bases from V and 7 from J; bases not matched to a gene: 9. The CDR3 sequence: CASSRGTGGSVEKLFF. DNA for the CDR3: TGTGCCAGCAGCCGTGGGACAGGGGGTAGTGTTGAAAAACTGTTTTTT.

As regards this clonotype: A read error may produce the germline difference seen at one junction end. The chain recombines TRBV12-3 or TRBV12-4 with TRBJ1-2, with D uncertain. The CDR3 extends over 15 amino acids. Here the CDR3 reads CANSLAPRTPYGYTF. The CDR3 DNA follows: TGTGCCAACAGTTTAGCCCCTAGAACACCCTATGGCTACACCTTC.